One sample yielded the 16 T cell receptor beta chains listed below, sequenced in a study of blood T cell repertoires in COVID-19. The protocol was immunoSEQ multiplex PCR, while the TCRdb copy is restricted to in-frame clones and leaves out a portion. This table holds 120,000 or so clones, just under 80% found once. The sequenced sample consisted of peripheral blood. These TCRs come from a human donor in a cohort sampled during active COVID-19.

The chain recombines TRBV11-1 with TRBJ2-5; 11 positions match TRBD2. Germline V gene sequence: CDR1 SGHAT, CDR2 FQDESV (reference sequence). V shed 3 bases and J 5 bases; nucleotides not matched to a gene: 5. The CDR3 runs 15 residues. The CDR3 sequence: CASSLAGTSGETQYF. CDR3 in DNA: TGTGCCAGCAGCTTGGCCGGGACTAGCGGCGAGACCCAGTACTTC.

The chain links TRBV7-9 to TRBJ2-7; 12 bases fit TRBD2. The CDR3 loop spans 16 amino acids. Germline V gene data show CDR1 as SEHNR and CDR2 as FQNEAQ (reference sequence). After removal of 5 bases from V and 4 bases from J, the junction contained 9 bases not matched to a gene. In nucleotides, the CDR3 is TGTGCCAGCAGCCCATTGACTAGCGGGAGTACTTACGAGCAGTACTTC. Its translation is CASSPLTSGSTYEQYF.

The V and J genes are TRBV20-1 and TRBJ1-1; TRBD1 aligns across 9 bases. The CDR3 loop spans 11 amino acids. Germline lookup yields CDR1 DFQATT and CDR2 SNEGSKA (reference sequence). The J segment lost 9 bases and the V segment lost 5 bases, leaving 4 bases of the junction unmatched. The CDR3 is CSAHTGGQAFF. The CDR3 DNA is TGCAGTGCTCATACAGGGGGCCAAGCTTTCTTT.

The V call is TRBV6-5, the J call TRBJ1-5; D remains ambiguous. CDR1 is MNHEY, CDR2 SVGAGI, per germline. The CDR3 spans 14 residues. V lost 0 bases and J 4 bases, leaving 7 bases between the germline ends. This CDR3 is CASSYSEGNQPQHF. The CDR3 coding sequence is TGTGCCAGCAGTTACTCGGAGGGAAATCAGCCCCAGCATTTT.

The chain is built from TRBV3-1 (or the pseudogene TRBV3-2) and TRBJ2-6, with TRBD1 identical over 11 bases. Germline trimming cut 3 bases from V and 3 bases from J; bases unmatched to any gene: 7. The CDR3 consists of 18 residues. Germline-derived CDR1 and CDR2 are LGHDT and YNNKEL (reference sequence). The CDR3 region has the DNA TGTGCCAGCAGCCATCACGGACAGGGGGCAAGTGGGGCCAACGTCCTGACTTTC. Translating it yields CASSHHGQGASGANVLTF.

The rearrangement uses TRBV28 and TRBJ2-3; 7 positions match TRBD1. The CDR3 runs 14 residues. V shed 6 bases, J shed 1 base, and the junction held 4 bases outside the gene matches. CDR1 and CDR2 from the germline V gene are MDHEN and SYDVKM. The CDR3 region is CASSGDSRTDTQYF. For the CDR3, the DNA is TGTGCCAGCAGCGGGGACAGCCGCACAGATACGCAGTATTTT.

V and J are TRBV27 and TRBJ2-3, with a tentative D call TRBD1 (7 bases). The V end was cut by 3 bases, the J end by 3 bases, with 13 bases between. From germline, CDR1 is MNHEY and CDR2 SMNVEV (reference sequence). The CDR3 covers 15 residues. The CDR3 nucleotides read TGTGCCAGCAGTTTTGGCCAGGGGGGAACAGATACGCAGTATTTT. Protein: CASSFGQGGTDTQYF.

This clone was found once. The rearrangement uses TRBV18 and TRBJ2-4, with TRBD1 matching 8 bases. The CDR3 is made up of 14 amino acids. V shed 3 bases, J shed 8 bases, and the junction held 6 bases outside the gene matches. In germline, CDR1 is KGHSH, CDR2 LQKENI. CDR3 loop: CASSPSPQGDIQYF. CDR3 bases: TGTGCCAGCTCACCGAGTCCACAGGGGGACATTCAGTACTTC.

The CDR3 loop is CASSVDSHTEAFF. The CDR3 DNA follows: TGTGCCAGCAGCGTGGACAGCCACACTGAAGCTTTCTTT. This chain uses TRBV11-2 with TRBJ1-1; perhaps TRBD1 as D (6 bases). The CDR3 extends over 13 amino acids. V lost 5 bases and J lost 3, with 10 bases in between. CDR1 and CDR2 from the germline V gene are SGHAT and FQNNGV.

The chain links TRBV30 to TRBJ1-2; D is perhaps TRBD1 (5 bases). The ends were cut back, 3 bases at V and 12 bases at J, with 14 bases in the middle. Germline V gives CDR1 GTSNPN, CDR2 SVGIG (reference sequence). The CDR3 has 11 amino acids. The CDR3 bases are TGTGCCTGGAGGGACACCGGGCTTCACACCTTC. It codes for CAWRDTGLHTF.

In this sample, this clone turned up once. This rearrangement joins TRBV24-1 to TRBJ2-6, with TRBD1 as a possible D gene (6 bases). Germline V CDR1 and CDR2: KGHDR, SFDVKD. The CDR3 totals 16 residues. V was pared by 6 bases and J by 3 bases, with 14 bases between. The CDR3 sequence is CATSSTGLGGANVLTF. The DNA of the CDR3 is TGTGCCACCAGTAGTACAGGGCTTGGTGGGGCCAACGTCCTGACTTTC.

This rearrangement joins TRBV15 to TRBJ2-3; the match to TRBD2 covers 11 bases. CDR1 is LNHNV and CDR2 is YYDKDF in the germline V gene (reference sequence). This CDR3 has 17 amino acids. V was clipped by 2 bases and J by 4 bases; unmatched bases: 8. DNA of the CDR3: TGTGCCACCAGCAGAAGACGAACTAGCGGGGGACCAGATACGCAGTATTTT. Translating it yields CATSRRRTSGGPDTQYF. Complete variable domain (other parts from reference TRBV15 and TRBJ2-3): DAMVIQNPRYQVTQFGKPVTLSCSQTLNHNVMYWYQQKSSQAPKLLFHYYDKDFNNEADTPDNFQSRRPNTSFCFLDIRSPGLGDTAMYLCATSRRRTSGGPDTQYFGPGTRLTVL.

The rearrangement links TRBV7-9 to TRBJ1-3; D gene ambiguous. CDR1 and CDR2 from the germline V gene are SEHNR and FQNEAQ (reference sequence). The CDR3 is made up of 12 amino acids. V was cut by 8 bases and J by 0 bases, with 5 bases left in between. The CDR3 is CASADSGNTIYF. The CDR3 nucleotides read TGTGCCAGCGCAGACTCTGGAAACACCATATATTTT. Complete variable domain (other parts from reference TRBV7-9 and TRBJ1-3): DTGVSQNPRHKITKRGQNVTFRCDPISEHNRLYWYRQTLGQGPEFLTYFQNEAQLEKSRLLSDRFSAERPKGSFSTLEIQRTEQGDSAMYLCASADSGNTIYFGEGSWLTVV.

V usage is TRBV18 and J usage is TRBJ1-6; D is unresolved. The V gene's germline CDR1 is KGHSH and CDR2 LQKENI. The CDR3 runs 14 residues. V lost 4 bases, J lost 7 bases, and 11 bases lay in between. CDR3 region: CASSLEAVNSPLHF. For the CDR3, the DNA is TGTGCCAGCTCACTGGAGGCCGTCAATTCACCCCTCCACTTT.

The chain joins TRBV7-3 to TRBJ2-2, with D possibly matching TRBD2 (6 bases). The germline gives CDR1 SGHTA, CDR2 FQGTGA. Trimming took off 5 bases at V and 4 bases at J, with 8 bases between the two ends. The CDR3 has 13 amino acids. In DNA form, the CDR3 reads TGTGCCAGCAGCACGGGACTCACCGGGGAGCTGTTTTTT. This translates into CASSTGLTGELFF.

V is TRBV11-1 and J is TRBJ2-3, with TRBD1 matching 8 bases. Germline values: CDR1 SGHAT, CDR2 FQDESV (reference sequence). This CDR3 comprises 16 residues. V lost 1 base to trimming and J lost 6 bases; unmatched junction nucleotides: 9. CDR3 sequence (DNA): TGTGCCAGCAGCTTAGGGGGGCAGGGGGCTGCCGATACGCAGTATTTT. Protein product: CASSLGGQGAADTQYF.